These 25 T cell receptor beta chains were sequenced from one sample in a study of identical twins (dated by TCRdb to the mid-2010s). The method behind the library was 5' RACE. This sample was sequenced with an Illumina HiSeq 2000. TCRdb took the public reads, trimmed them with fastp at Q25, ran MiXCR for clone calling and kept in-frame beta chains. Rows with a matching CDR3 protein are joined into one entry that keeps the most common DNA and genes. The table for this sample lists 1.5 million or so distinct CDR3 sequences; more than 30% of them were counted only once. The ten largest clones take up under 0.35% of the sample. The sequenced material came from cord blood. These TCRs come from a newborn girl in good health.

This chain joins TRBV3-1 and TRBJ2-1; 13 positions agree with TRBD2. The V gene end was trimmed by 4 bases and the J gene end by 10 bases; junction bases not matched to a gene: 10. This CDR3 contains 16 residues. Germline V gives CDR1 LGHDT, CDR2 YNNKEL (reference sequence). CDR3 sequence reads: CASSPLGLAGVSEQFF. Here the CDR3 DNA reads TGTGCCAGCAGCCCATTAGGACTAGCGGGAGTAAGCGAGCAGTTCTTC.

The V call is TRBV6-1, the J call TRBJ1-2, with a possible D match to TRBD1 (6 bases). The CDR3 covers 17 residues. V gave up 6 bases and J gave up 2 bases, with 22 bases separating them. The V gene's germline CDR1 is MNHNS and CDR2 SASEGT. The CDR3, as DNA: TGTGCCAGCAGATTTATACAGGGTTGGGGCCGGAACTATGGCTACACCTTC. It yields the protein CASRFIQGWGRNYGYTF.

The rearrangement uses TRBV6-5 and TRBJ2-7; 7 bases are shared with TRBD2. The V gene's germline CDR1 is MNHEY and CDR2 SVGAGI. The ends lost 0 bases at V and 0 bases at J; junction bases unmatched: 8. The CDR3 covers 17 residues. The CDR3: CASSYSSPRDYSYEQYF. The CDR3 DNA is TGTGCCAGCAGTTACTCCTCGCCCCGGGACTACTCCTACGAGCAGTACTTC.

The table lists this clonotype with a few counts. The rearrangement links TRBV20-1 to TRBJ1-4, with a possible D match to TRBD1 (5 bases). The CDR3 runs to 13 residues. Trimming took off 5 bases at V and 8 bases at J, with 15 bases between the two ends. The V gene's germline CDR1 is DFQATT and CDR2 SNEGSKA (reference sequence). CDR3 loop: CSADPRWGEKLFF. The CDR3, as DNA: TGCAGTGCTGACCCTCGGTGGGGGGAAAAACTGTTTTTT.

This clonotype was found a few times. J is TRBJ2-1 and V is TRBV12-3 or TRBV12-4; TRBD2 might be the D (6 bases). V was shortened by 6 bases and J by 12 bases, with 21 bases between the two germline ends. This CDR3 has 14 amino acids. The CDR3 reads CASSLGGTGPMQFF. DNA for the CDR3: TGTGCCAGCAGCCTAGGCGGGACCGGTCCTATGCAGTTCTTC.

V is TRBV20-1 and J is TRBJ2-2, with D unclear. Germline V gene sequence: CDR1 DFQATT, CDR2 SNEGSKA (reference sequence). This CDR3 contains 11 residues. The germline V and J ends were trimmed by 6 bases and 5 bases, with 7 bases remaining between them. The CDR3 spells CSASTTGELFF. In DNA form, the CDR3 reads TGCAGTGCCAGTACTACCGGGGAGCTGTTTTTT.

The rearrangement links TRBV20-1 to TRBJ1-5; D uncertain. This CDR3 has 14 residues. In germline, CDR1 is DFQATT, CDR2 SNEGSKA (reference sequence). V shed 0 bases and J shed 2 bases, with 8 bases lying between them. The CDR3 region has the DNA TGCAGTGCTAGAGATTGGCGGGGCAATCAGCCCCAGCATTTT. Translated, it gives CSARDWRGNQPQHF.

This clonotype was picked up a small number of times. The V gene is TRBV20-1, the J gene TRBJ2-7, with 7 nucleotides matching TRBD2. The CDR3 is 17 amino acids. V was pared by 2 bases and J by 0 bases, with 13 bases of the junction left unmatched. The germline V gene encodes CDR1 DFQATT and CDR2 SNEGSKA (reference sequence). This chain's CDR3 is CSARKPVRDYSSYEQYF. The CDR3 nucleotides read TGCAGTGCTAGAAAGCCCGTCCGGGACTACAGCTCCTACGAGCAGTACTTC.

The chain couples TRBV2 to TRBJ2-3; 7 bases fit TRBD2. In germline, CDR1 is SNHLY, CDR2 FYNNEI. The CDR3 is 15 amino acids. The junction had 7 bases not matched to a gene; V was cut back by 6 bases and J by 1 base. DNA for the CDR3: TGTGCCAGCAGGACTAGCCGAGGGGGCACAGATACGCAGTATTTT. It translates to CASRTSRGGTDTQYF. The full variable domain, its missing parts supplied by reference TRBV2 and TRBJ2-3, is EPEVTQTPSHQVTQMGQEVILRCVPISNHLYFYWYRQILGQKVEFLVSFYNNEISEKSEIFDDQFSVERPDGSNFTLKIRSTKLEDSAMYFCASRTSRGGTDTQYFGPGTRLTVL.

CDR3 sequence (DNA): TGCGCCAGCAGCTGGACTAGCGGGGGGAACTACAATGAGCAGTTCTTC. Translating it yields CASSWTSGGNYNEQFF. The genes are TRBV5-1 and TRBJ2-1; 14 nucleotides match TRBD2. J was trimmed by 3 bases and V by 3 bases; bases with no gene match: 2. The germline V gene encodes CDR1 SGHRS and CDR2 YFSETQ. The CDR3 is made up of 16 amino acids.

CDR3 nucleotide sequence: TGTGCCAGCAGTTTAAGAACAGGGGGCTCAGAAAAACTGTTTTTT. Translation: CASSLRTGGSEKLFF. The chain couples TRBV27 to TRBJ1-4, with 9 bases identical to TRBD1. The CDR3 totals 15 residues. From germline, CDR1 is MNHEY and CDR2 SMNVEV (reference sequence). V shed 2 bases, J shed 8 bases, and the junction held 6 bases outside the gene matches.

The V call is TRBV20-1, the J call TRBJ2-7, with TRBD1 identical over 7 bases. The junction had 9 bases not matched to a gene; V was cut back by 5 bases and J by 2 bases. This CDR3 has 14 amino acids. Germline assignment: CDR1 DFQATT and CDR2 SNEGSKA (reference sequence). The DNA of the CDR3 is TGCAGTGCTTTTCCCCGGGACAGAACCTACGAGCAGTACTTC. It yields the protein CSAFPRDRTYEQYF.

In regard to this clonotype: A much larger clone differs from this one at a single base, so this may be a read error. The rearrangement uses TRBV6-1 and TRBJ1-2; no reliable D call. This CDR3 spans 10 amino acids. CDR1 and CDR2 from the germline V gene are MNHNS and SASEGT. In nucleotides, the CDR3 is TGTGCCAGCAGGGACTATGGCTGCACCTTC. Its protein product is CASRDYGCTF.

This clonotype was seen at least ten times. Given a much more abundant clone one base away, this may be a read error. The V gene is TRBV9, the J gene TRBJ2-7; TRBD2 agrees at 9 bases. This CDR3 is built from 13 residues. Losses at the gene ends were 4 bases for V and 5 bases for J; bases not matched to a gene: 4. The germline CDR1 and CDR2 sequences are SGDLS and YYNGEE. Here the CDR3 reads CASSPGTSNEQYF. The CDR3 nucleotides read TGTGCCAGCAGCCCCGGGACTAGCAACGAGCAGTACTTC.

This chain joins TRBV12-3 or TRBV12-4 and TRBJ2-4, with a tentative D call TRBD2 (5 bases). Trimming pared 6 bases from V and 8 bases from J, leaving 23 bases between. CDR3 length equals 16 residues. CDR3 bases: TGTGCCAGCAGCTTTAGGAGGACGAAGGCCTGGTACATTCAGTACTTC. Translated: CASSFRRTKAWYIQYF.

This chain joins TRBV4-1 and TRBJ2-3, with 7 positions matching TRBD2. This CDR3 region has 13 residues. Unmatched junction bases numbered 3, after V lost 1 base and J lost 8 bases. The V gene's germline CDR1 is MGHRA and CDR2 YSYEKL. CDR3: CASSQVGGGTQYF. The CDR3 bases are TGCGCCAGCAGCCAAGTCGGCGGGGGTACGCAGTATTTT.

The chain is built from TRBV5-1 and TRBJ2-5, with 7 bases that match TRBD2. Losses at the gene ends were 2 bases for V and 5 bases for J; bases not matched to a gene: 9. CDR1 and CDR2 (germline): SGHRS, YFSETQ. The CDR3 contains 15 residues. The CDR3 coding sequence is TGCGCCAGCAGCTTTTCAGGGAGGGATTCGGAGACCCAGTACTTC. Translated: CASSFSGRDSETQYF.

As to this clonotype: A read error may explain this, as a much larger clone is one base away. CDR3 DNA: TGTGCCAGCAGTGAACAGGAGAATTCACCCCTCCACTTT. Translated: CASSEQENSPLHF. The chain links TRBV6-1 to TRBJ1-6; D uncertain. The CDR3 is 13 residues long. The V and J ends lost 2 bases and 7 bases respectively, with 6 bases between them. Per germline, CDR1 MNHNS and CDR2 SASEGT.

The chain recombines TRBV19 with TRBJ2-7; 11 bases are shared with TRBD1. CDR1 LNHDA and CDR2 SQIVND come from the germline V gene (reference sequence). This CDR3 has 14 amino acids. The ends lost 5 bases at V and 3 bases at J; junction bases unmatched: 3. This chain's CDR3 is CASSEGQGDYEQYF. CDR3 DNA: TGTGCCAGTAGTGAGGGACAGGGGGACTACGAGCAGTACTTC.

As regards this clonotype: This could be a read error, since a much larger clone is one nucleotide away. The genes are TRBV29-1 and TRBJ2-7, with TRBD1 matching 7 bases. Germline CDR1 is SQVTM and CDR2 is ANQGSEA. CDR3 size: 14 residues. V lost 6 bases, J lost 1 base, and 9 bases stayed unmatched. In DNA form, the CDR3 reads TGCAGCGTCGGGACAGAGCGAGTATCCTACGAGCAGTACTTC. Protein: CSVGTERVSYEQYF.

V usage is TRBV24-1 and J usage is TRBJ2-7, with 7 bases that match TRBD1. Germline V CDR1 and CDR2: KGHDR, SFDVKD. The CDR3 is made up of 15 amino acids. The junction had 2 bases not matched to a gene; V was cut back by 1 base and J by 0 bases. CDR3 coding DNA: TGTGCCACCAGTGATTTCCGGGACAGCTCCTACGAGCAGTACTTC. This encodes CATSDFRDSSYEQYF.

This chain links TRBV25-1 with TRBJ1-6; maybe TRBD1 (6 bases). V lost 6 bases to trimming and J lost 7 bases, with 13 bases between them. The CDR3 extends over 14 amino acids. The V gene's germline CDR1 is MGHDK and CDR2 SYGVNS. CDR3 region: CASSATGSNSPLHF. In nucleotides, the CDR3 is TGTGCCAGCAGCGCGACAGGCTCCAATTCACCCCTCCACTTT. The full variable domain, rest sourced from reference TRBV25-1 and TRBJ1-6, is EADIYQTPRYLVIGTGKKITLECSQTMGHDKMYWYQQDPGMELHLIHYSYGVNSTEKGDLSSESTVSRIRTEHFPLTLESARPSHTSQYLCASSATGSNSPLHFGNGTRLTVT.

The CDR3 is CASSYRTGSSYNEQFF. The CDR3 DNA is TGTGCCAGCAGCTATCGGACAGGGAGCTCCTACAATGAGCAGTTCTTC. The chain couples TRBV5-6 to TRBJ2-1; 8 bases agree with TRBD1. The V and J ends lost 3 bases and 0 bases, in that order; junction bases with no gene match: 5. CDR1 and CDR2 from the germline V gene are SGHDT and YYEEEE. The CDR3 is made up of 16 amino acids.

V gene TRBV14 combines with J gene TRBJ2-3; perhaps TRBD2 as D (5 bases). The germline CDR1 and CDR2 sequences are SGHDN and FVKESK. The CDR3 has 14 residues. The V end was cut by 4 bases, the J end by 2 bases, with 10 bases between. Here the CDR3 reads CASSRRGFTDTQYF. CDR3 coding DNA: TGTGCCAGCAGCCGAAGAGGGTTCACAGATACGCAGTATTTT.

The chain links TRBV6-5 to TRBJ1-5; D is unclear. V lost 0 bases and J lost 2, with 8 bases in between. This CDR3 has 15 residues. Germline CDR1 is MNHEY and CDR2 is SVGAGI. Written as DNA, the CDR3 is TGTGCCAGCAGTTACTCGAGACGGGGCAATCAGCCCCAGCATTTT. As protein: CASSYSRRGNQPQHF.